This TCR beta chain stems from a study of T cell responses to AZD1222 COVID-19 vaccine. Study-wide results and caveats: Researchers took repertoire samples only after the peak T cell response had come. Vaccine-associated CD4 TCRs ranged over spike, dominating at 160-218 and 743-854.

With regard to this clone: The antigen remains undetermined.

Generated by immunoSEQ multiplex PCR, the TCRdb table keeps only in-frame clones and is missing some. The data contain some 150,000 clones, 70% to 90% of them singletons. The sample in question was peripheral blood, obtained on day 0 of AZD1222 vaccination. This TCR was recovered from an adult in good health.

CDR3 protein: CASSFSGSYNEQFF. CDR3 nucleotides: TGTGCCAGCAGTTTTAGCGGCTCCTACAATGAGCAGTTCTTC. The chain uses TRBV27 and TRBJ2-1, with D perhaps TRBD2 (6 bases). Germline V gene data show CDR1 as MNHEY and CDR2 as SMNVEV (reference sequence). The CDR3 is made up of 14 amino acids. The V end lost 3 bases, the J end lost 0 bases, and 6 bases lay between the germline ends.